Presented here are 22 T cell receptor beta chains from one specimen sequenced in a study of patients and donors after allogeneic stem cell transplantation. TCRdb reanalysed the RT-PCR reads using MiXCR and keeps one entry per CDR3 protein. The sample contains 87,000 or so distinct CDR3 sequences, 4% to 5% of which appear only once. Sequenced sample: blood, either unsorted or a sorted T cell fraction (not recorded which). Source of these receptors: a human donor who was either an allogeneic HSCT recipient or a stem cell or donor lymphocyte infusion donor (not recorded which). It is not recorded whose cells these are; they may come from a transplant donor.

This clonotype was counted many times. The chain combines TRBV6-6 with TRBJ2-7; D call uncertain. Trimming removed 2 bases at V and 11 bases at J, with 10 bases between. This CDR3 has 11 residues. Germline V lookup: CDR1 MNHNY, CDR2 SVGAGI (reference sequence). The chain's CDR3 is CASSYSTGKYF. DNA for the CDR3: TGTGCCAGCAGTTACAGCACGGGCAAGTACTTC.

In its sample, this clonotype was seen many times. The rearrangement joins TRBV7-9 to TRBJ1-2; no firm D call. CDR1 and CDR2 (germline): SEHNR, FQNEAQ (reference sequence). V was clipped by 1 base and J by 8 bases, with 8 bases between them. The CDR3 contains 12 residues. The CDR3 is CASSLDAEGYTF. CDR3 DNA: TGTGCCAGCAGCTTAGATGCCGAAGGCTACACCTTC.

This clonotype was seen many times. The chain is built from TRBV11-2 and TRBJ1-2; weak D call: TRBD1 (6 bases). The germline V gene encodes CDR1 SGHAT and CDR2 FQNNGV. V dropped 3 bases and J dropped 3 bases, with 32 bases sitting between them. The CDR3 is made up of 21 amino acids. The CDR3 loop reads CASSFHFRGARDRRADYGYTF. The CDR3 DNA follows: TGTGCCAGCAGCTTTCACTTCCGGGGGGCCAGGGACCGTAGGGCAGACTATGGCTACACCTTC.

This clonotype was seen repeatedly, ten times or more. DNA for the CDR3: TGTGCCAGCAGCTACCAGACAGGACGGGCGGTTGACTACACCTTC. As protein: CASSYQTGRAVDYTF. V is TRBV7-8 and J is TRBJ1-2, with D possibly TRBD1 on 6 matching bases. Germline loops: CDR1 SGHVS, CDR2 FQNEAQ. This CDR3 has 15 amino acids. V shed 4 bases and J shed 10 bases, with 22 bases lying between them.

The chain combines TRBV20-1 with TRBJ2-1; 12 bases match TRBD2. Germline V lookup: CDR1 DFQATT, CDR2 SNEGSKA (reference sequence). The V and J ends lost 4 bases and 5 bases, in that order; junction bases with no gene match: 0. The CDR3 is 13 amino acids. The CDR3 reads CSATSGGDNEQFF. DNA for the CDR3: TGCAGTGCTACTAGCGGGGGGGACAATGAGCAGTTCTTC.

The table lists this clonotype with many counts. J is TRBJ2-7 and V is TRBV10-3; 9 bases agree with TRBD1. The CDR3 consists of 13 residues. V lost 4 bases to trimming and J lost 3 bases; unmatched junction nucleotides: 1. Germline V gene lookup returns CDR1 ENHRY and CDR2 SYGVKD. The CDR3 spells CAISGGQGYEQYF. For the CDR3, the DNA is TGTGCCATCAGTGGGGGACAGGGCTACGAGCAGTACTTC.

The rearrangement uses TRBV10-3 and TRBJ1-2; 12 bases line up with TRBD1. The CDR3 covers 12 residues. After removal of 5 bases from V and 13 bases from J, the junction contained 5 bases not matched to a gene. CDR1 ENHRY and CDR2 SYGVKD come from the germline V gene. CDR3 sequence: CAISPGQGAGTF. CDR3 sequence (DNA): TGTGCCATCAGTCCGGGACAGGGGGCGGGCACCTTC.

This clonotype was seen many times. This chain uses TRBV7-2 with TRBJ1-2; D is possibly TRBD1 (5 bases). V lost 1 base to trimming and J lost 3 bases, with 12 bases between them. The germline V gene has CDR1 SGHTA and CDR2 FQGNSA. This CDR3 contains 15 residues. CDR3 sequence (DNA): TGTGCCAGCAGCTTAGACTCCAGGGAAGACTATGGCTACACCTTC. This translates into CASSLDSREDYGYTF.

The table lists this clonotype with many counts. The CDR3 loop reads CASSLSGTTAINEQFF. DNA for the CDR3: TGTGCCAGCAGCTTGTCAGGGACTACGGCCATCAATGAGCAGTTCTTC. The chain employs TRBV5-4 and TRBJ2-1, with 7 bases lining up with TRBD2. This CDR3 has 16 amino acids. J gave up 6 bases and V 1 base, and 10 bases lay outside the gene matches. Germline CDR1 SGHNT, CDR2 YYREEE (reference sequence).

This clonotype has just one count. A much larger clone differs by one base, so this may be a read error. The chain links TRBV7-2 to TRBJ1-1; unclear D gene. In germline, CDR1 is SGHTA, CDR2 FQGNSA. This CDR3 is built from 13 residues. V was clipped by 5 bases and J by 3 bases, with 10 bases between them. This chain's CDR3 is CASSLSVYTEAFF. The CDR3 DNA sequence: TGTGCCAGCAGCCTATCTGTATACACTGAAGCTTTCTTT. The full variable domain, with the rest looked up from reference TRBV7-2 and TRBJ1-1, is GAGVSQSPSNKVTEKGKDVELRCDPISGHTALYWYRQSLGQGLEFLIYFQGNSAPDKSGLPSDRFSAERTGGSVSTLTIQRTQQEDSAVYLCASSLSVYTEAFFGQGTRLTVV.

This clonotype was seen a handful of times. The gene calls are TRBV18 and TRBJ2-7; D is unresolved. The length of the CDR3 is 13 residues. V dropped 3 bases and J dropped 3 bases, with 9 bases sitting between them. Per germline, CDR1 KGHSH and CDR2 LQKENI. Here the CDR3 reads CASSPAAGYEQYF. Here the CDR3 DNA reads TGTGCCAGCTCACCCGCAGCTGGCTACGAGCAGTACTTC.

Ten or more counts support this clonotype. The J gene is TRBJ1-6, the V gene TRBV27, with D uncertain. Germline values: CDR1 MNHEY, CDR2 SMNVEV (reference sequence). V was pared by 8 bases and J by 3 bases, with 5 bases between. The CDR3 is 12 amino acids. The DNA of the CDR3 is TGTGCCAGCTCCTACTATAATTCACCCCTCCACTTT. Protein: CASSYYNSPLHF.

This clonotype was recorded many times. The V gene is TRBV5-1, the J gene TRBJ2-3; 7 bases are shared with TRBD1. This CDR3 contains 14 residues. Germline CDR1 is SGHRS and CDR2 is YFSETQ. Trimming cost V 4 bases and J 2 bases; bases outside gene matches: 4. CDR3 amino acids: CASSRTGSTDTQYF. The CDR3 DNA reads TGCGCCAGCAGCCGGACAGGCTCCACAGATACGCAGTATTTT.

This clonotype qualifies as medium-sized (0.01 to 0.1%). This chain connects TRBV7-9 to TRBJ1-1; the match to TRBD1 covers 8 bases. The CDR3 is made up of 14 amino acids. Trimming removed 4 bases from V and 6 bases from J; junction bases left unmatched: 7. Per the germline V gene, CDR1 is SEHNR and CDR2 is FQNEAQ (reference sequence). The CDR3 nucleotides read TGTGCCAGCAGCTACGGACAGGGCGGTTCTGAAGCTTTCTTT. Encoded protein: CASSYGQGGSEAFF.

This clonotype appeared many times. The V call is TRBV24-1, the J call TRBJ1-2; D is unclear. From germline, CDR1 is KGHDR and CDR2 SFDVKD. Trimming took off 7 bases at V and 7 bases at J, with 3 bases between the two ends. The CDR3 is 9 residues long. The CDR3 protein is CATRTGYTF. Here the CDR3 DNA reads TGTGCCACCAGGACTGGCTACACCTTC.

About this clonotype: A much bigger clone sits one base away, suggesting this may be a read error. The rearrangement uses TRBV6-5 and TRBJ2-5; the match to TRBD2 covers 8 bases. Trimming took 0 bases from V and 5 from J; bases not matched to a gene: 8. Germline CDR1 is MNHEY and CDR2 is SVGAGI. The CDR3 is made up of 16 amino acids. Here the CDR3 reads CASSYSGSGETETQYF. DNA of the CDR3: TGTGCCAGCAGTTACTCTGGTAGCGGGGAAACCGAGACCCAGTACTTC.

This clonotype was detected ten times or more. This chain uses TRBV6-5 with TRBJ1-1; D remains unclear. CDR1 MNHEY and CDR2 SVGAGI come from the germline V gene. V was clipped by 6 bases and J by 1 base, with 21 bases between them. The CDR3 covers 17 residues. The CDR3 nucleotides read TGTGCCAGCAGGTACCTGGGGAGCAGAAACACGAACACTGAAGCTTTCTTT. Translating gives CASRYLGSRNTNTEAFF.

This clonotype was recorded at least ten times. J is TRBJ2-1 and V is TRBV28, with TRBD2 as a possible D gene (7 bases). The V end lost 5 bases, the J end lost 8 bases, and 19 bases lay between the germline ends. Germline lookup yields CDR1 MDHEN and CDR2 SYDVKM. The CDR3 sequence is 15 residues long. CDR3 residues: CASSLSGGRGYEQFF. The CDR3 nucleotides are TGTGCCAGCAGTCTGTCGGGGGGCAGGGGATATGAGCAGTTCTTC.

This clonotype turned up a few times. CDR3 sequence (DNA): TGTGCCAGCAGTTATAGGGACCGCTCTCGCGTGTCACCCCTCCACTTT. This translates into CASSYRDRSRVSPLHF. This rearrangement joins TRBV27 to TRBJ1-6; D is perhaps TRBD1 (5 bases). Per the germline V gene, CDR1 is MNHEY and CDR2 is SMNVEV (reference sequence). The CDR3 runs to 16 residues. Trimming took 4 bases from V and 10 from J, leaving 20 bases between them.

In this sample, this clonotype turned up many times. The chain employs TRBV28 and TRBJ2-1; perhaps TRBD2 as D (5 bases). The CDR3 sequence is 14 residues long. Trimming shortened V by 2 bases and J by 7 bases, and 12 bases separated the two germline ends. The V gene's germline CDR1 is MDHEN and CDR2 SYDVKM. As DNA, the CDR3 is TGTGCCAGCAGTTTAGGCCTCGGGATGAATGAGCAGTTCTTC. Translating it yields CASSLGLGMNEQFF. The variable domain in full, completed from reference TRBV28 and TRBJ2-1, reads DVKVTQSSRYLVKRTGEKVFLECVQDMDHENMFWYRQDPGLGLRLIYFSYDVKMKEKGDIPEGYSVSREKKERFSLILESASTNQTSMYLCASSLGLGMNEQFFGPGTRLTVL.

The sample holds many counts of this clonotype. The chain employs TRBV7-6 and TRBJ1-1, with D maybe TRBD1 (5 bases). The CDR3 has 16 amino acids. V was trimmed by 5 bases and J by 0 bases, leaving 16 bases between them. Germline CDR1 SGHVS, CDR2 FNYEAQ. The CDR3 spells CASSQLSRAMNTEAFF. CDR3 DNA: TGTGCCAGCAGCCAACTAAGCAGGGCTATGAACACTGAAGCTTTCTTT.

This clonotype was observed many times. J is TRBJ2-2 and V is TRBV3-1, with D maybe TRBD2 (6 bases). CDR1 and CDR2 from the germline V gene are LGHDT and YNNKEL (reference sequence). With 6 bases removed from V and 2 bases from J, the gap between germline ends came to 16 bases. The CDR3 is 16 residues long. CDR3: CASSEKRVANTGELFF. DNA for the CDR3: TGTGCCAGCAGTGAGAAGCGGGTGGCTAACACCGGGGAGCTGTTTTTT.